The 21 T cell receptor beta chains below come from one sample, sequenced in a study of blood T cell repertoires in COVID-19. Here immunoSEQ multiplex PCR was the method, and the copy in TCRdb shows in-frame clones only, minus some. This table has roughly 150,000 clones, around 87% appearing once. The sequenced sample consisted of peripheral blood. The receptor source for this set is a woman between 35 and 50 years old with acute or convalescent COVID-19.

For the CDR3, the DNA is TGTGCCAGCTCACCCGGGACAGGGAGGACTGAAGCTTTCTTT. Encoded protein: CASSPGTGRTEAFF. The rearrangement links TRBV18 to TRBJ1-1; 9 bases are a match to TRBD1. Per germline, CDR1 KGHSH and CDR2 LQKENI. There are 14 residues in the CDR3. Losses at the gene ends were 3 bases for V and 5 bases for J; bases not matched to a gene: 4. Looking up the rest from reference TRBV18 and TRBJ1-1 gives the full variable domain: NAGVMQNPRHLVRRRGQEARLRCSPMKGHSHVYWYRQLPEEGLKFMVYLQKENIIDESGMPKERFSAEFPKEGPSILRIQQVVRGDSAAYFCASSPGTGRTEAFFGQGTRLTVV.

The J gene is TRBJ2-2, the V gene TRBV9; no definite D call. V was clipped by 2 bases and J by 4 bases, with 6 bases between them. CDR1 SGDLS and CDR2 YYNGEE come from the germline V gene. This CDR3 has 13 amino acids. Here the CDR3 reads CASSVAVTGELFF. The CDR3, as DNA: TGTGCCAGCAGCGTGGCAGTCACCGGGGAGCTGTTTTTT.

The rearrangement joins TRBV30 to TRBJ1-6; D is possibly TRBD1 (6 bases). The CDR3 sequence is 13 residues long. The V end lost 0 bases, the J end lost 8 bases, and 8 bases lay between the germline ends. Germline V gives CDR1 GTSNPN, CDR2 SVGIG (reference sequence). The CDR3 region has the DNA TGTGCCTGGAGTGTTAACAGGGATTCACCCCTCCACTTT. Protein: CAWSVNRDSPLHF.

This rearrangement joins TRBV6-2 or TRBV6-3 to TRBJ1-6; D ambiguous. CDR3 length equals 14 residues. The germline V gene has CDR1 MNHEY and CDR2 SVGEGT. With 0 bases removed from V and 5 bases from J, the gap between germline ends came to 5 bases. DNA for the CDR3: TGTGCCAGCAGTTACTCGGCCGATAATTCACCCCTCCACTTT. Translated, it gives CASSYSADNSPLHF.

This sequence joins TRBV5-1 and TRBJ2-1, with TRBD2 matching 12 bases. Germline lookup yields CDR1 SGHRS and CDR2 YFSETQ. This CDR3 has 13 amino acids. J lost 15 bases, V lost 1 base, and 5 bases had no gene match. The CDR3 is CASSLSSGGDPFF. The CDR3 DNA reads TGCGCCAGCAGCTTGTCTAGCGGGGGGGACCCGTTCTTC.

The J gene is TRBJ1-6, the V gene TRBV7-8; D is perhaps TRBD1 (5 bases). The CDR3 is 17 residues long. Germline V gene sequence: CDR1 SGHVS, CDR2 FQNEAQ. The V and J ends lost 5 bases and 1 base respectively, with 15 bases between them. Written as DNA, the CDR3 is TGTGCCAGCAGCACAAAAATAGGGGAATCCTATAATTCACCCCTCCACTTT. Protein sequence: CASSTKIGESYNSPLHF.

The chain is built from TRBV12-3 or TRBV12-4 and TRBJ2-7; TRBD2 is a possible D gene (5 bases). V was pared by 5 bases and J by 5 bases, with 10 bases between. The CDR3 spans 12 residues. For the CDR3, the DNA is TGTGCCAGCAGTCCCGGAGGCAACGAGCAGTACTTC. It is translated as CASSPGGNEQYF.

The rearrangement joins TRBV27 to TRBJ1-1; 8 nucleotides agree with TRBD1. The V gene's germline CDR1 is MNHEY and CDR2 SMNVEV (reference sequence). With 3 bases clipped from V and 10 bases from J, the junction kept 7 bases outside the gene matches. This CDR3 contains 13 residues. The CDR3 coding sequence is TGTGCCAGCAGTTTTGCAGGGGGCCTCGGAGCTTTCTTT. Amino acids: CASSFAGGLGAFF.

The V gene is TRBV3-1 (or the pseudogene TRBV3-2), the J gene TRBJ2-3, with 11 nucleotides matching TRBD2. The germline CDR1 and CDR2 sequences are LGHDT and YNNKEL (reference sequence). V lost 3 bases to trimming and J lost 2 bases; unmatched junction nucleotides: 4. The CDR3 is 16 residues long. This CDR3 is CASSQQGLAATDTQYF. CDR3 in DNA: TGTGCCAGCAGCCAGCAGGGACTAGCGGCCACAGATACGCAGTATTTT.

J is TRBJ2-1 and V is TRBV30; 10 bases align to TRBD1. Germline V lookup: CDR1 GTSNPN, CDR2 SVGIG (reference sequence). Trimming removed 4 bases from V and 4 bases from J; junction bases left unmatched: 7. CDR3 length equals 15 residues. As DNA, the CDR3 is TGTGCCTGGAATAGACAGGGGGCGTTATACAATGAGCAGTTCTTC. This translates into CAWNRQGALYNEQFF. Together with reference TRBV30 and TRBJ2-1, the CDR3 gives the full variable domain: SQTIHQWPATLVQPVGSPLSLECTVEGTSNPNLYWYRQAAGRGLQLLFYSVGIGQISSEVPQNLSASRPQDRQFILSSKKLLLSDSGFYLCAWNRQGALYNEQFFGPGTRLTVL.

The chain combines TRBV28 with TRBJ2-2, with 9 bases lining up with TRBD2. V lost 0 bases to trimming and J lost 0 bases; unmatched junction nucleotides: 5. Germline CDR1 reads MDHEN; CDR2 reads SYDVKM. The CDR3 has 18 residues. CDR3 sequence: CASSLWAAGGPNTGELFF. Here the CDR3 DNA reads TGTGCCAGCAGTTTATGGGCAGCGGGGGGACCGAACACCGGGGAGCTGTTTTTT.

The chain links TRBV4-1 to TRBJ1-4; 8 bases are shared with TRBD1. Germline CDR1 reads MGHRA; CDR2 reads YSYEKL. This CDR3 comprises 15 residues. V gave up 0 bases and J gave up 10 bases; unmatched junction bases: 7. The CDR3 bases are TGCGCCAGCAGCCAAGATTGGCAGGGGGCTGCAAAACTGTTTTTT. As protein: CASSQDWQGAAKLFF.

The CDR3 region has the DNA TGTGCCAGCAGGACGGGGGGGCCAGATACGCAGTATTTT. It yields the protein CASRTGGPDTQYF. This chain uses TRBV12-3 or TRBV12-4 with TRBJ2-3, with TRBD2 identical over 8 bases. The V segment lost 6 bases and the J segment 4 bases; nucleotides outside the gene matches: 3. The CDR3 spans 13 residues.

The rearrangement joins TRBV3-1 (or the pseudogene TRBV3-2) to TRBJ1-4; a possible D gene is TRBD1 (5 bases). The CDR3 sequence is 13 residues long. CDR1 LGHDT and CDR2 YNNKEL come from the germline V gene (reference sequence). Trimming cost V 1 base and J 12 bases, with 12 bases left between them. CDR3 protein: CASSQVFAGQLFF. The CDR3 DNA reads TGTGCCAGCAGCCAAGTCTTTGCAGGGCAACTGTTTTTT.

The chain recombines TRBV11-2 with TRBJ2-7; 9 bases agree with TRBD1. The CDR3 is made up of 14 amino acids. Unmatched junction bases numbered 3, after V lost 4 bases and J lost 2 bases. The V gene's germline CDR1 is SGHAT and CDR2 FQNNGV. The CDR3 DNA reads TGTGCCAGCAGCTCCGACAGGGGGGCCTACGAGCAGTACTTC. It specifies CASSSDRGAYEQYF.

The rearrangement links TRBV11-2 to TRBJ1-6, with 7 positions matching TRBD1. The germline gives CDR1 SGHAT, CDR2 FQNNGV. J was trimmed by 6 bases and V by 3 bases; bases with no gene match: 11. The CDR3 spans 17 residues. The CDR3 coding sequence is TGTGCCAGCAGCTTTTCTGGGACAGAAATTTCTAATTCACCCCTCCACTTT. As protein: CASSFSGTEISNSPLHF.

This chain uses TRBV12-5 with TRBJ1-1; 9 positions agree with TRBD1. This CDR3 comprises 16 residues. The ends lost 3 bases at V and 0 bases at J; junction bases unmatched: 5. Germline loops: CDR1 LGHNT, CDR2 FRNRAP. CDR3 in DNA: TGTGCTAGTGGTTTAGGGACAGGGATCATGAACACTGAAGCTTTCTTT. Protein sequence: CASGLGTGIMNTEAFF.

The table lists this clone with a count of one. The V and J genes are TRBV6-5 and TRBJ2-7; no clear D gene. V was trimmed by 2 bases and J by 3 bases, leaving 8 bases between them. The CDR3 covers 13 residues. The V gene's germline CDR1 is MNHEY and CDR2 SVGAGI. This CDR3 reads CASSYGQIYEQYF. DNA for the CDR3: TGTGCCAGCAGTTACGGGCAGATCTACGAGCAGTACTTC.

The chain uses TRBV19 and TRBJ1-6; TRBD1 might be the D (6 bases). The CDR3 totals 14 residues. The germline CDR1 and CDR2 sequences are LNHDA and SQIVND (reference sequence). V was pared by 4 bases and J by 9 bases, with 13 bases between. CDR3 sequence (DNA): TGTGCCAGTAGTACCCAGGGGCCGGGTTCACCCCTCCACTTT. Translation: CASSTQGPGSPLHF.

The chain recombines TRBV27 with TRBJ2-1; 8 nucleotides match TRBD2. J gave up 3 bases and V 5 bases, and 9 bases lay outside the gene matches. The CDR3 contains 16 residues. Per the germline V gene, CDR1 is MNHEY and CDR2 is SMNVEV (reference sequence). CDR3 loop: CASSPWTSLGYNEQFF. The CDR3 DNA reads as TGTGCCAGCAGTCCTTGGACTAGCTTAGGCTACAATGAGCAGTTCTTC.

This rearrangement joins TRBV4-1 to TRBJ2-7; the D gene is possibly TRBD2 (6 bases). This CDR3 has 15 amino acids. Trimming pared 10 bases from V and 5 bases from J, leaving 24 bases between. Per germline, CDR1 MGHRA and CDR2 YSYEKL. CDR3 bases: TGCGCCAAATACCTTGCGGGAATGCCCGTCCACGAGCAGTACTTC. This codes for CAKYLAGMPVHEQYF.